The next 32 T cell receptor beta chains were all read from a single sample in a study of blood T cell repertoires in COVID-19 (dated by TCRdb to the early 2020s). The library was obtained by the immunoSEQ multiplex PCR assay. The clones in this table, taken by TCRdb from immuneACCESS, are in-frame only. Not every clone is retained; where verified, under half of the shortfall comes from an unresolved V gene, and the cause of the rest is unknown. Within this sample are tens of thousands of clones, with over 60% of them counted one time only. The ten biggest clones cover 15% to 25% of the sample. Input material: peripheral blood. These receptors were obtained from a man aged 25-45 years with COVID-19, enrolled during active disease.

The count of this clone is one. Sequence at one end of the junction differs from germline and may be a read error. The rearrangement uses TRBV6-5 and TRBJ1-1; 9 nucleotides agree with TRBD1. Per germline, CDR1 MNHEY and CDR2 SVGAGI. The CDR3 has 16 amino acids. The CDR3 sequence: CASRYLQGAAEFEAFF. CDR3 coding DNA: TGTGCCAGCCGTTACCTACAGGGGGCCGCGGAATTTGAAGCTTTCTTT.

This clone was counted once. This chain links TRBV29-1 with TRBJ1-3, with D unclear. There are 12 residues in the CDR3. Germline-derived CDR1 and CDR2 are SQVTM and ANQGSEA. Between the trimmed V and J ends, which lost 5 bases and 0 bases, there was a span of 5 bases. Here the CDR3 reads CSVRGSGNTIYF. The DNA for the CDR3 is TGCAGCGTTCGGGGCTCTGGAAACACCATATATTTT.

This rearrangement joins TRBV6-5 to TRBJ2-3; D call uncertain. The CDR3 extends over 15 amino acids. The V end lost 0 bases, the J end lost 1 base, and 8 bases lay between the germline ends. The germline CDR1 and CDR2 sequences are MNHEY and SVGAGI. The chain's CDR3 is CASSYSPSGTDTQYF. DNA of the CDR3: TGTGCCAGCAGTTACTCCCCCAGCGGCACAGATACGCAGTATTTT.

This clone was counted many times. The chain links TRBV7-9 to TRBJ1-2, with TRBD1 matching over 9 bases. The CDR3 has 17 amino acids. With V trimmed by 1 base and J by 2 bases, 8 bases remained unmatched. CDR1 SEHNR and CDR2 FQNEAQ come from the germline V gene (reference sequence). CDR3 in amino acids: CASSLGTGAGLNYGYTF. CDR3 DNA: TGTGCCAGCAGCTTAGGGACAGGGGCAGGCCTAAACTATGGCTACACCTTC.

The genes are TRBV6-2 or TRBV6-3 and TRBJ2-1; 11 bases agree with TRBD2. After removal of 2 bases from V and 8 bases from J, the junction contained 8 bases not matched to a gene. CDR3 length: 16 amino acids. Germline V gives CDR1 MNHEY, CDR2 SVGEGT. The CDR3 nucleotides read TGTGCCAGCAGTTACGATAGTAGCGGGGGGGTTGATGAGCAGTTCTTC. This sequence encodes CASSYDSSGGVDEQFF.

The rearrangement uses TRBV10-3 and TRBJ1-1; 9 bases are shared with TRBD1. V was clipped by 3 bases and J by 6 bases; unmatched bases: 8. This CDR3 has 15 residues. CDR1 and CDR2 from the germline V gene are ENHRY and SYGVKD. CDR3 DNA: TGTGCCATCAGTGAAACAGGGGGCGGTAGCGCTGAAGCTTTCTTT. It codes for CAISETGGGSAEAFF.

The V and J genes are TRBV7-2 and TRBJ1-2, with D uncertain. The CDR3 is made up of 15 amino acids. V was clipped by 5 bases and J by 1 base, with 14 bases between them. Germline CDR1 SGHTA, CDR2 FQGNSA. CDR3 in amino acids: CASSPYALLNYGYTF. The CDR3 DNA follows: TGTGCCAGCAGCCCCTATGCGCTTCTTAACTATGGCTACACCTTC.

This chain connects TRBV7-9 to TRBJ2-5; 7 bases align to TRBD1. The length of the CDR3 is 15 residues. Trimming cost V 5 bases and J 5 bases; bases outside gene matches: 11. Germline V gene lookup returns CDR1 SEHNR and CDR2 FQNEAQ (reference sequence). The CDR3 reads CASSPGQGVGETQYF. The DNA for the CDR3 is TGTGCCAGCAGCCCCGGGCAGGGGGTGGGGGAGACCCAGTACTTC.

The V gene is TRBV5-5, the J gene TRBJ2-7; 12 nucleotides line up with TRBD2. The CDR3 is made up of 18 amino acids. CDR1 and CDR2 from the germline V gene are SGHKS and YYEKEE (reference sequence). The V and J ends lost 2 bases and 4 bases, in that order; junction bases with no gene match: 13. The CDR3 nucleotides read TGTGCCAGCAGCTTTAGGCTAGCGGGGGGGCTGGGGATTTACGAGCAGTACTTC. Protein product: CASSFRLAGGLGIYEQYF.

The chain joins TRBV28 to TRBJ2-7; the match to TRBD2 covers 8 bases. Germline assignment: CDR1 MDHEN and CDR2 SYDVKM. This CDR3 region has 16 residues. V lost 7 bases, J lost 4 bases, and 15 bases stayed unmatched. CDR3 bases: TGTGCCAGCACCTTGAGGGTCGGGACTAGAATTTACGAGCAGTACTTC. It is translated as CASTLRVGTRIYEQYF.

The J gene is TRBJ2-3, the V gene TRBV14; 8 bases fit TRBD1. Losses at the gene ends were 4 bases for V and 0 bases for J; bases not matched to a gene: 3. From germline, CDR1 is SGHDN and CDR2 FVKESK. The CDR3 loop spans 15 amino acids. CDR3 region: CASSPGQDSTDTQYF. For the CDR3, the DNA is TGTGCCAGCAGCCCGGGACAGGACAGCACAGATACGCAGTATTTT.

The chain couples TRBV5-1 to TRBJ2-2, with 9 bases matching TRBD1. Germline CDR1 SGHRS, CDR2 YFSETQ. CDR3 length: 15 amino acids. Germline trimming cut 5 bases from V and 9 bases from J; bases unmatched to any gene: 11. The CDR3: CASSSGTGPERELFF. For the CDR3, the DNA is TGCGCCAGCAGTTCGGGGACAGGGCCGGAGAGGGAGCTGTTTTTT.

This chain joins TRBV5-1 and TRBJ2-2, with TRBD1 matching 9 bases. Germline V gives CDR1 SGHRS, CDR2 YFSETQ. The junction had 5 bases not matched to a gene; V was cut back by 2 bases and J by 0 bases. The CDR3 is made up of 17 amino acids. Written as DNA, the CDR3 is TGCGCCAGCAGCTTTCCCCGGACAGGGGCGAACACCGGGGAGCTGTTTTTT. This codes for CASSFPRTGANTGELFF.

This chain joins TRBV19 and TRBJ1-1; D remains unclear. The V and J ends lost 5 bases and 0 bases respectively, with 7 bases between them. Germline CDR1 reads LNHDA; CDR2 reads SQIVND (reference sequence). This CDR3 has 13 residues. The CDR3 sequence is CASSVLMNTEAFF. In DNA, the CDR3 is TGTGCCAGTAGTGTACTCATGAACACTGAAGCTTTCTTT.

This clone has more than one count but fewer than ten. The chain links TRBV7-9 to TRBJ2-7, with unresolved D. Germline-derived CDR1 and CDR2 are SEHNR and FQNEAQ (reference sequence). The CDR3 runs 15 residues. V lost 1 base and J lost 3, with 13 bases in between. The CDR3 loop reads CASSLGFGDGYEQYF. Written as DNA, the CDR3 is TGTGCCAGCAGCTTAGGTTTCGGAGACGGCTACGAGCAGTACTTC.

The chain's CDR3 is CASSLGGTGDAEAFF. In DNA form, the CDR3 reads TGTGCCAGCAGCTTAGGCGGGACAGGGGACGCTGAAGCTTTCTTT. V and J are TRBV7-6 and TRBJ1-1, with 10 bases aligning to TRBD1. CDR1 and CDR2 (germline): SGHVS, FNYEAQ. The CDR3 consists of 15 residues. The V segment lost 1 base and the J segment 6 bases; nucleotides outside the gene matches: 5.

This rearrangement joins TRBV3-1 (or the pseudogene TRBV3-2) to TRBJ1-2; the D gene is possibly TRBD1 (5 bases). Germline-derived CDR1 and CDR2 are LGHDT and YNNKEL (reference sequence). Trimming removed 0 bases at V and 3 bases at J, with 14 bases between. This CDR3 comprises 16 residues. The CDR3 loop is CASSQETDSSHYGYTF. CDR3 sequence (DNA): TGTGCCAGCAGCCAAGAGACAGACTCCTCTCACTATGGCTACACCTTC.

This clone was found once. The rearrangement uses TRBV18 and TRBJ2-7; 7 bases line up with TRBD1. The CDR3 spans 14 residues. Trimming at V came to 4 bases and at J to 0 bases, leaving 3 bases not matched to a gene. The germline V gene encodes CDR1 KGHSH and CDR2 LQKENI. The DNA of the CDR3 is TGTGCCAGCTCACGACAGGGCTACTCCTACGAGCAGTACTTC. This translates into CASSRQGYSYEQYF.

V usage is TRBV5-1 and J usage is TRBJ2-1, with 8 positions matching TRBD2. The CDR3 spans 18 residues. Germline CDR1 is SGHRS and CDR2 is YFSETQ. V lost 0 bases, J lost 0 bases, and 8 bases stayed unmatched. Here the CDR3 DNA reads TGCGCCAGCAGCTTGGCATCTAGCGGGCTAAGCTCCTACAATGAGCAGTTCTTC. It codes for CASSLASSGLSSYNEQFF.

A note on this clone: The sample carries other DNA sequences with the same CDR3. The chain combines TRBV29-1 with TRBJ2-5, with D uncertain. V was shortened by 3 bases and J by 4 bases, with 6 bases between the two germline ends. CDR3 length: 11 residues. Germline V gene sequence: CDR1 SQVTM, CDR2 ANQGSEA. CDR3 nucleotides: TGCAGCGTTGAGGTCGGAGAGACCCAGTACTTC. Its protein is CSVEVGETQYF.

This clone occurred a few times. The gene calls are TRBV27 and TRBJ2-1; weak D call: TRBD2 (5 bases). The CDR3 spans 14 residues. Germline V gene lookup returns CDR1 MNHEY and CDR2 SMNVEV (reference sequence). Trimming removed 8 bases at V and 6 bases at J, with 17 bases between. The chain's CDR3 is CASQPAAPGNEQFF. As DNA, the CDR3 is TGTGCCAGCCAACCAGCGGCCCCGGGCAATGAGCAGTTCTTC.

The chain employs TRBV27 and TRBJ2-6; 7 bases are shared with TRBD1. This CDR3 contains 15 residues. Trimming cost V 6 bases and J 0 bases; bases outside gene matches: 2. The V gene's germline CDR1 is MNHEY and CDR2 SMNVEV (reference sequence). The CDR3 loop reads CASRDRRSGANVLTF. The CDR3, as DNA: TGTGCCAGCAGGGACAGGCGCTCTGGGGCCAACGTCCTGACTTTC.

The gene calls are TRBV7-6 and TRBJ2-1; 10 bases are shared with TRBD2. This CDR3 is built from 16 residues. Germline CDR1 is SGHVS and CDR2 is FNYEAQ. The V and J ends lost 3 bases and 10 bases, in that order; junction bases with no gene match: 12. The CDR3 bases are TGTGCCAGCAGCTTTGCGCAGAGACTAGCGGGTTACGAGCAGTTCTTC. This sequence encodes CASSFAQRLAGYEQFF.

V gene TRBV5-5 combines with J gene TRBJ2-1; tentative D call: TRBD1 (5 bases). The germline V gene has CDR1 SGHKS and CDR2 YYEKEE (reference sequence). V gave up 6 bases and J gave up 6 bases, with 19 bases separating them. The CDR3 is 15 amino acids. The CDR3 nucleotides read TGTGCCAGCACCACCAGGACAAATATCGGCAATGAGCAGTTCTTC. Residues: CASTTRTNIGNEQFF.

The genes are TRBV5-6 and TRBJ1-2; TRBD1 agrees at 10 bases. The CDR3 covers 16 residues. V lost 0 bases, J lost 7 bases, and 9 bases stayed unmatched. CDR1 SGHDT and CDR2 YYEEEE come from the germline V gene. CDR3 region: CASSLAAGTGERGYTF. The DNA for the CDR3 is TGTGCCAGCAGCTTGGCCGCGGGGACAGGGGAACGTGGCTACACCTTC.

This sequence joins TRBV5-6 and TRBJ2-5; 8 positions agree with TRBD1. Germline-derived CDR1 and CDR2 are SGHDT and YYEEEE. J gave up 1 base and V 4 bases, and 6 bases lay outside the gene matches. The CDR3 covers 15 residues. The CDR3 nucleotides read TGTGCCAGCAGCGGGCGGACAGGGACCCAAGAGACCCAGTACTTC. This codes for CASSGRTGTQETQYF.

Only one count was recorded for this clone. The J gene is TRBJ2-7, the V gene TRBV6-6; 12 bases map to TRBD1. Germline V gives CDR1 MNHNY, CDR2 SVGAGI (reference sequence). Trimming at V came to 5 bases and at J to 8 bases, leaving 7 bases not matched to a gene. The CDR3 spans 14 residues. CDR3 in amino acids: CASSTRDRGLKQYF. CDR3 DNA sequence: TGTGCCAGCAGTACCCGGGACAGGGGGCTGAAGCAGTACTTC.

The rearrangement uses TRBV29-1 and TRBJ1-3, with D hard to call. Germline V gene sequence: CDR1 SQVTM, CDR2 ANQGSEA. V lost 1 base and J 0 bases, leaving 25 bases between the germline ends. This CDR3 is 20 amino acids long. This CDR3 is CSVEVGTGILDQFSGNTIYF. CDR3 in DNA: TGCAGCGTTGAAGTGGGCACCGGTATCCTTGACCAGTTCTCTGGAAACACCATATATTTT.

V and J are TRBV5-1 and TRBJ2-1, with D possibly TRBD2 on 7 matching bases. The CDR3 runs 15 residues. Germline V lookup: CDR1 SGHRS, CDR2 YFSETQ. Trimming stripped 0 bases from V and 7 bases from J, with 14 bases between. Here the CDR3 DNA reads TGCGCCAGCAGCTTGGAGGGGGGGTTGATGAATGAGCAGTTCTTC. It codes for CASSLEGGLMNEQFF.

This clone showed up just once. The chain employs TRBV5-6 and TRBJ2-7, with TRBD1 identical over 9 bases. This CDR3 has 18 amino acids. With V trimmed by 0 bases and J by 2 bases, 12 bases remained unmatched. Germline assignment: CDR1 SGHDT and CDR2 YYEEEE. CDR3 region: CASSLAWGAGQGTYEQYF. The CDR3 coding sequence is TGTGCCAGCAGCTTGGCCTGGGGAGCAGGACAGGGGACCTACGAGCAGTACTTC.

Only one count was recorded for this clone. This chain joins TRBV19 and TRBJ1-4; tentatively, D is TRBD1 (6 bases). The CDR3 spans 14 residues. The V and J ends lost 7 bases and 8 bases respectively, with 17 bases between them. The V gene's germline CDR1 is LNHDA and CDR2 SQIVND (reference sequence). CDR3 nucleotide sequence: TGTGCCAGTAAAAACACAGGGTCAAGGGAAAAACTGTTTTTT. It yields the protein CASKNTGSREKLFF.

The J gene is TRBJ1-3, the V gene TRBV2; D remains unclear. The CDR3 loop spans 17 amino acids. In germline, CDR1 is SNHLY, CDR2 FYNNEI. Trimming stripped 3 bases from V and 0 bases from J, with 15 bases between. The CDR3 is CASSELQTRFSGNTIYF. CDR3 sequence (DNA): TGTGCCAGCAGTGAGTTACAGACCCGATTCTCTGGAAACACCATATATTTT.